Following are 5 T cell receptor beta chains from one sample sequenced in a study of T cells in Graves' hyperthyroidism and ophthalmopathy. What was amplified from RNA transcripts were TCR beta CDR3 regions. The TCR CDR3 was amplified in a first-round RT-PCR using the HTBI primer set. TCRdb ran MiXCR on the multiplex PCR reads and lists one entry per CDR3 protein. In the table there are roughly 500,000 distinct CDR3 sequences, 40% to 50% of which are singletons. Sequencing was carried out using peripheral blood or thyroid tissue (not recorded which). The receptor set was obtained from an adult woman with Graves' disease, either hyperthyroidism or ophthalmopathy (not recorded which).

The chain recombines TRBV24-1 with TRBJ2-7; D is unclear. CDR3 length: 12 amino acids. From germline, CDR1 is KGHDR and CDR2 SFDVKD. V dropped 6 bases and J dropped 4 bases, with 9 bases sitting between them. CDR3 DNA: TGTGCCACCAGTAGCCATGGATACGAGCAGTACTTC. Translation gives CATSSHGYEQYF.

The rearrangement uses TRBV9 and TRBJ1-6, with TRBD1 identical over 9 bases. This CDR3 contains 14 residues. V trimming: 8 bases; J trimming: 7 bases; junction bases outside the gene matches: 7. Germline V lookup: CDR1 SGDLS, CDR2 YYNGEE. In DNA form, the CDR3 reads TGTGCCAGTAAGCGACAGGGGGAAAATTCACCCCTCCACTTT. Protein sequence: CASKRQGENSPLHF.

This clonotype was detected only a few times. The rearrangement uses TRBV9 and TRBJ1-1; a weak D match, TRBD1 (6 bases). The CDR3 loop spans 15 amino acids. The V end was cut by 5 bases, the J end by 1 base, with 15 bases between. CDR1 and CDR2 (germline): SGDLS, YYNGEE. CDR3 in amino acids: CASSPRGRGNTEAFF. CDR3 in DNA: TGTGCCAGCAGTCCCAGGGGCCGGGGGAACACTGAAGCTTTCTTT. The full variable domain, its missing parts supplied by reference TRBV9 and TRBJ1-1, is DSGVTQTPKHLITATGQRVTLRCSPRSGDLSVYWYQQSLDQGLQFLIQYYNGEERAKGNILERFSAQQFPDLHSELNLSSLELGDSALYFCASSPRGRGNTEAFFGQGTRLTVV.

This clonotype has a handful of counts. This chain's CDR3 is CASRPSGGHQYEQYF. The CDR3 DNA reads as TGCGCCAGCAGACCGAGCGGGGGCCACCAGTACGAGCAGTACTTC. The rearrangement uses TRBV10-2 and TRBJ2-7; 8 bases align to TRBD2. The germline V gene encodes CDR1 WSHSY and CDR2 SAAADI. The V and J ends lost 6 bases and 4 bases, in that order; junction bases with no gene match: 11. The CDR3 loop spans 15 amino acids.

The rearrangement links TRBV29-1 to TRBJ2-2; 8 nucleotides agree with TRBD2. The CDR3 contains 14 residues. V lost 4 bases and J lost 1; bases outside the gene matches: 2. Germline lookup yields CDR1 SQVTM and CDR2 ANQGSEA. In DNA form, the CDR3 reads TGCAGCGTTGCGGCGGGAGGGAACACCGGGGAGCTGTTTTTT. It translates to CSVAAGGNTGELFF.